The source of this T cell receptor (beta chain) is a study of blood T cell repertoires in COVID-19. Across the whole study: Researchers got acute and convalescent COVID-19 samples from the United States, Italy and Spain.

The table lists this clone with a few counts. The repertoire was sequenced with immunoSEQ multiplex PCR; TCRdb's copy has only in-frame clones and lacks some. The sample shows roughly 59,000 clones, about three quarters of them seen only once. This CDR3 region has 13 residues. V lost 5 bases to trimming and J lost 1 base, with 8 bases between them. The germline V gene encodes CDR1 SGHAT and CDR2 FQNNGV. The sample comprised peripheral blood. This sequence joins TRBV11-2 and TRBJ1-2; D gene unclear. The TCR sequence derives from a man at least 80 years old with acute or convalescent COVID-19. Written as DNA, the CDR3 is TGTGCCAGCAGCCCTAGAGTTAACTATGGCTACACCTTC. Translation gives CASSPRVNYGYTF.